This T cell receptor beta chain came from a study of blood T cell repertoires in COVID-19. In the original processing: Estimates of nucleated cell counts were drawn from the amplification of reference gene primers. Sequencing was performed with immunoSEQ multiplex PCR; in TCRdb, only in-frame clones are kept and a portion is missing. The V and J calls and the clone size are those of that table, but D and trimming were determined from the DNA. This sample has about 110,000 clones, with 60% to 85% found just once. V gave up 1 base and J gave up 4 bases, with 10 bases separating them. The CDR3 consists of 14 residues. Germline V gene data show CDR1 as MNHNS and CDR2 as SASEGT.

The chain joins TRBV6-1 to TRBJ1-2, with unresolved D. The TCR originated in a man of 80 years or more with COVID-19, enrolled during active disease. The sample was peripheral blood. This CDR3 is CASSEDPYSYGYTF. Here the CDR3 DNA reads TGTGCCAGCAGTGAAGATCCCTACAGCTATGGCTACACCTTC.